This TCR beta chain was obtained from a study of blood T cell repertoires in COVID-19 (dated by TCRdb to 2020 to 2022). In terms of the full investigation: Samples from collaborators originated in the United States, Italy and Spain and spanned both the acute and convalescent phases of COVID-19. Where available, HLA class I and class II types were taken from metadata supplied by the sample provider and were not determined by assay-based typing. The samples were drawn from the first 160 participants of the ongoing ImmuneRACE study and from under 1,500 subjects provided by 6 global collaborators. Deeply sampled blood TCRbeta repertoires from subjects exposed to, actively infected with, or recovered from COVID-19 were included in the dataset. Sample metadata almost always included a de-identified subject ID, COVID-19 status, age in years and sex. The repertoires were released in a freely available public database intended as a resource for research on the immune response to SARS-CoV-2. The material from the prospective study consisted of cDNA or gDNA derived from T cells, B-cell-depleted T cells, or PBMCs.

The collaborating institutions used their own protocols to collect whole blood in K2EDTA tubes. For TCRbeta analysis, collaborators shipped samples as frozen whole blood, isolated PBMCs, or DNA extracted from either of those sample types. Overall study outcomes, separate from this receptor: How much clinical and demographic metadata was included differed by source and by participant, and the metadata was provided uncurated.

On this clone: No cognate antigen has been identified for it. No base quality values were provided; no much bigger clone lies one nucleotide off.

Trimming costs V 4 bases and J 5 bases, and their ends lie 13 bases apart. The CDR3 contains 14 residues, cysteine and phenylalanine counted. Just the 42-base CDR3 DNA is kept, in frame starting at base 1. Sequences MNHEY (CDR1) and SMNVEV (CDR2) are obtained from the germline V gene (reference sequence). The immunoSEQ Assay, a bias-controlled multiplex PCR, was used to amplify TCRbeta CDR3 regions from genomic DNA. Per the original workflow: The number of nucleated cells in each sample was estimated by amplification of reference gene primers within the assay. To quantify the absolute abundance of each unique TCRbeta CDR3 rearrangement, sequence reads were collapsed and filtered. For each sample, productive Simpson clonality was calculated by taking the square root of Simpson's diversity index across productive rearrangements. As stored in TCRdb, this immuneACCESS dataset retains in-frame rearrangements with V and J assigned. A fraction of the clones does not appear; measured against another copy, unresolved V genes explain less than half of the discrepancy, and the remainder lacks a known reason. V, J and clone size are those of that table, while D and trimming were read from the DNA. In all, the sample holds 100,000 to 120,000 clones, and about two thirds of those were seen once. Around 1.7% of the sample goes to the ten largest clones.

The rearrangement joined TRBV27 to TRBJ2-3; a tentative D match to TRBD1 spans 6 bases. The sequencing sample was made of peripheral blood. The receptor's source is a woman aged 40 to 55 with acute or convalescent COVID-19. The DNA is as follows: TGTGCCAGCAGTTGGGGGCCAGGGGTAGATACGCAGTATTTT. Translated, it gives CASSWGPGVDTQYF.